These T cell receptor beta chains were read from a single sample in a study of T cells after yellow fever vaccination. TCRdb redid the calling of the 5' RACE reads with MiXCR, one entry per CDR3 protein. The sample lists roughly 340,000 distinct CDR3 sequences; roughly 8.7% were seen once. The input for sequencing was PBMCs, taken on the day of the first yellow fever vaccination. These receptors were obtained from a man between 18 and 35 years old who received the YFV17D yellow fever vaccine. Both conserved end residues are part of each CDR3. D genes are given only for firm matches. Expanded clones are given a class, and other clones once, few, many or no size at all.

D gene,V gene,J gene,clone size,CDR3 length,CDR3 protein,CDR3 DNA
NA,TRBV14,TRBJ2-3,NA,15,CASSHQGPSTDTQYF,TGTGCCAGCAGCCATCAAGGGCCGAGCACAGATACGCAGTATTTT
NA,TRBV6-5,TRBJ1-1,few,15,CASSYSTGVGTEAFF,TGTGCCAGCAGTTACTCGACTGGGGTGGGGACTGAAGCTTTCTTT
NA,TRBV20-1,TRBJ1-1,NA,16,CCARDAPGAQNTEAFF,TGCTGTGCTAGAGATGCCCCAGGGGCACAGAACACTGAAGCTTTCTTT
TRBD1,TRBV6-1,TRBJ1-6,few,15,CASSRGQGIGSPLHF,TGTGCCAGCAGCCGTGGACAGGGGATAGGGTCACCCCTCCACTTT
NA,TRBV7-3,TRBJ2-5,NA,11,CASSATPLDAF,TGTGCCAGCAGCGCGACGCCCTTAGACGCCTTC
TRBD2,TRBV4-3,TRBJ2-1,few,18,CASSQGATSGGAYNEQFF,TGCGCCAGCAGCCAAGGCGCGACTAGCGGGGGGGCCTACAATGAGCAGTTCTTC
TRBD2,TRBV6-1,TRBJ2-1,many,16,CASSKAGAGGRNEQFF,TGTGCCAGCAGCAAGGCCGGGGCGGGGGGTCGGAATGAGCAGTTCTTC
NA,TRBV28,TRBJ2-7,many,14,CASSISGSSYEQYF,TGTGCCAGCAGTATCTCTGGCAGTTCCTACGAGCAGTACTTC
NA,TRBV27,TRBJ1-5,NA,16,CASSLLSGHSNQPQHF,TGTGCCAGCAGTTTATTGTCGGGGCACAGCAATCAGCCCCAGCATTTT
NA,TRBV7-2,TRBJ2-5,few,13,CASSDLTRETQYF,TGTGCCAGCAGCGACCTGACTAGAGAGACCCAGTACTTC